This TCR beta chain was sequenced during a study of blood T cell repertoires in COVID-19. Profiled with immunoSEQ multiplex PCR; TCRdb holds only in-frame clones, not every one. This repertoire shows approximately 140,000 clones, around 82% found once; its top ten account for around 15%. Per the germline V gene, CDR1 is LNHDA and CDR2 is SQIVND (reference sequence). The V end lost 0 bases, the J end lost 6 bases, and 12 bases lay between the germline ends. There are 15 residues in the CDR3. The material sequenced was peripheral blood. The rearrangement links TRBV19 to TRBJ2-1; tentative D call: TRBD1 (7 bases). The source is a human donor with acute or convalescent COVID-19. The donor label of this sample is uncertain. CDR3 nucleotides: TGTGCCAGTAGTATAGAACGACAGGGAGGCAATGAGCAGTTCTTC. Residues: CASSIERQGGNEQFF.